This TCR beta chain appears in the sequencing data of a study of T cells in Graves' hyperthyroidism and ophthalmopathy (dated by TCRdb to 2018 to 2020). With regard to the full study: Peripheral blood samples were taken at the time of initial diagnosis, prior to any treatment. Prospective prediction of ophthalmopathy was tested in an independent validation cohort of under 20 hyperthyroidism patients and 15 to 17 patients who later progressed to ophthalmopathy. According to the paper, TCR Vbeta CDR3 sequencing was carried out on 135 peripheral blood samples, which came from around 43 ophthalmopathy, some 73 hyperthyroidism and about 17 progressor patients. A discovery cohort of roughly 100 patients, about 40 with Graves' ophthalmopathy and about 58 with stable Graves' hyperthyroidism, was used to find distinguishing TCR V-J signatures. Once sampling was done, hyperthyroidism patients were given methimazole at a starting dose of 30 mg daily, whereas ophthalmopathy patients were given high-dose intravenous methylprednisolone. In six Graves' hyperthyroidism patients, the study also compared T-cell repertoires from thyroid tissue with T-cell repertoires from blood. The 95 to 100 discovery patients were randomly divided into training and test sets at a 7:3 ratio.

In the ophthalmopathy patients, disease was moderately to severely active, with a Clinical Activity Score of 3 or more, a NOSPECS grade of 4 or more, and a duration of less than 3 months. Any patient with an uncontrolled infection, another autoimmune disease, pregnancy or lactation was excluded. Diagnoses were established on the basis of clinical symptoms, serum thyroxine and TRAb, thyroid ultrasound, and orbital computed tomography. Ficoll-Paque density gradient centrifugation was used to isolate PBMCs from 10 ml of fresh peripheral blood. Total RNA was extracted with Trizol reagent, and quality was checked on an Agilent 2100 Bioanalyzer. V and J are truncated by 6 bases and 4 bases respectively, leaving an intervening sequence of 10 bases. The germline V gene encodes CDR1 SNHLY and CDR2 FYNNEI. Measured from the cysteine to the phenylalanine, the CDR3 is 12 residues long. Solely the CDR3 DNA is kept, with 36 bases framed from the first base.

TCR beta CDR3 regions were amplified from RNA transcripts. The TCR CDR3 was subjected to a first round of RT-PCR using the HTBI primer set and the Qiagen OneStep RT-PCR kit. A second multiplex PCR round built the libraries, followed by size selection and purification. Sequencing of the libraries was done on an Illumina HiSeq2000 using paired-end 100 bp reads. The authors' analysis ran thus. SOAPnuke was used to process the raw data, removing reads that contained adapters or uncalled bases, had a mean Phred below 15, or lacked an exact match to the constant primer or identifier. High-quality paired reads were merged using COPE v1.2.5, and each unique nucleotide sequence was defined as a clonotype. MiTCR v1.1 was used to align clonotypes to the IMGT TRBV, TRBD and TRBJ reference segments. Only V-J combinations with frequency above 0.0001, covering about 99% of repertoires, were analysed. A TCS score was defined as the ratio of F50 (clonal expansion) to E x V (chaos), with BLOSUM62-based TCRdist applied between CDR3 peptides within each V-J. Welch's t-statistics and random forest reduced some 510 V-J features to 13, which were used in a naive Bayes classifier (R e1071). TCRdb applied fastp at Q25 and MiXCR to the public reads, then kept only in-frame beta chains. One record per CDR3 amino acid sequence lists the most common genes and DNA. TCRdb, not the authors, supplied the V and J calls. The sample contains around 500,000 distinct CDR3 sequences, around a fifth of them found a single time. The ten largest make up around 54% of the sample.

What the research found in general, with its limitations: In validation, the model predicted progression to ophthalmopathy a median of about 6.8 months before onset, with around 70% sensitivity and roughly 79% specificity. Sample size was not statistically predetermined, and investigators were not blinded to group allocation. Most expanded thyroid clonotypes (frequency above 0.001) were also found in blood, which suggests that blood repertoires may mirror thyroid immune responses. A model built on a 13 V-J signature distinguished ophthalmopathy from stable hyperthyroidism, reaching over 85% sensitivity and about 81% specificity in cross-validation and 80%/75% in testing.

Comment on this clonotype: There is no known antigen for this receptor. Base qualities were left out, and no much larger clone turns up one base away.

Material for sequencing was blood. The chain couples TRBV2 to TRBJ2-7; confidence is insufficient to name the D gene. This clonotype was sampled from a woman between 65 and 79 years old with Graves' ophthalmopathy. DNA sequence: TGTGCCAGCAGGAGGATTGAGTACGAGCAGTACTTC. Its protein is CASRRIEYEQYF.